The clone carrying this TCR beta chain was seen at least ten times. Its target is not known. Unstimulated PBMCs were sorted into CD3+CD4+ and CD3+CD8+ populations. Assay used: immunoSEQ multiplex PCR; TCRdb lists only in-frame clones, some missing. The sample yields approximately 51,000 clones, 55% to 85% seen once. The data derive from a study of T cell clones after liver transplantation. Study background: Blood was drawn pre-transplant, before withdrawal, and after full or failed withdrawal. General study results and limits: Low donor cell numbers restricted donor-reactive repertoire measurement in a couple of subjects. These preliminary findings come from unstandardized post-transplant sampling times.

V was trimmed by 5 bases and J by 5 bases, leaving 9 bases between them. This CDR3 contains 13 residues. The germline gives CDR1 SGHTA, CDR2 FQGTGA. This specimen was CD4+ T cells from blood, taken approximately 54 months after liver transplant. The TCR was taken from a human patient who received a liver transplant. A share of the T cells may be of graft donor origin. The gene calls are TRBV7-3 and TRBJ2-2; D gene ambiguous. The CDR3, as DNA: TGTGCCAGCAGCCCTAAACCAACCGGGGAGCTGTTTTTT. Translated: CASSPKPTGELFF.